This entry is about one TCR beta chain. Its cognate antigen is unknown. This sample stems from a study of cytomegalovirus exposure and HLA in healthy donors. This PCR relied on a set of 60 Vbeta primers and 13 Jbeta primers. Generated by immunoSEQ multiplex PCR, the TCRdb table keeps only in-frame clones and is missing some. The sample has approximately 120,000 clones, around 72% seen once; the top ten hold less than 9.5%. This CDR3 has 16 amino acids. Germline V CDR1 and CDR2: LNHDA, SQIVND (reference sequence). The ends lost 3 bases at V and 4 bases at J; junction bases unmatched: 8. Study-wide results and limits: The study recorded about 150 TCR beta chains that were cytomegalovirus-associated. Excluded: some indistinguishable V segments such as TRBV6-2 and TRBV6-3.

The donors, nominally healthy at sampling, likely had unrecorded immune exposures. Sequences were obtained from PBMCs. The V call is TRBV19, the J call TRBJ1-2, with 10 nucleotides matching TRBD1. This TCR came from a woman aged 45-65 years in good health and CMV-seropositive. CDR3 sequence (DNA): TGTGCCAGTAGTATTTTGACAGGGGGCAGGGGCTATGGCTACACCTTC. Its translation is CASSILTGGRGYGYTF.